A selection of T cell receptor beta chains follows, all from one sample in a study of human T cells and chemical hapten exposure. TCRdb reanalysed the RACE reads using MiXCR and keeps one entry per CDR3 protein. The repertoire holds 65,000 to 100,000 distinct CDR3 sequences, 5% to 8.5% seen once, with 1.3% in the top ten. Sequencing used whole blood, obtained in connection with sensitization to the hapten diphenylcyclopropenone (DPC). Receptors were obtained from a woman aged 25 to 39 with alopecia areata. Some clones in this sample may be carry-over from other donors' samples. The CDR3 runs from the conserved cysteine through the conserved F or W. A D gene is named only where the DNA matches it firmly. The listing skips clone size in some rows; elsewhere it reads once, few, many or a size class.

TRBJ2-3 | many | 16 | TRBD1 | TRBV5-1 | TGCGCCAGCAGCTCAGGCCGGGACAGAAGCACAGATACGCAGTATTTT | CASSSGRDRSTDTQYF
TRBJ1-2 | - | 10 | - | TRBV30 | TGTGCCTTGCAAAGGTGGGGCTACACCTTC | CALQRWGYTF
TRBJ2-2 | few | 14 | - | TRBV2 | TGTGCCAGCAAGTACAGGATGAACACCGGGGAGCTGTTTTTT | CASKYRMNTGELFF
TRBJ1-4 | - | 16 | TRBD1 | TRBV11-2 | TGTGCCAGCAGCTCCATTGGGGACAGGGAACGAGAAAAACTGTTTTTT | CASSSIGDREREKLFF
TRBJ2-7 | many | 14 | TRBD1 | TRBV2 | TGTGCCAGCAGAACAGGGGCCCTCTCCTACGAGCAGTACTTC | CASRTGALSYEQYF
TRBJ1-4 | many | 18 | - | TRBV18 | TGTGCCAGCTCACCGGAATTAGGGACCTTTTCAACTAATGAAAAACTGTTTTTT | CASSPELGTFSTNEKLFF
TRBJ2-5 | - | 15 | TRBD1 | TRBV9 | TGTGCCAGCAGCGTAGCTCCGGGACAGGTAGAGACCCAGTACTTC | CASSVAPGQVETQYF
TRBJ1-4 | few | 12 | - | TRBV12-3/TRBV12-4 | TGTGCCAGCAGACCAAGGGGGGAAAAACTGTTTTTT | CASRPRGEKLFF
TRBJ1-5 | few | 13 | - | TRBV6-5 | TGTGCCAGCAGGGACAGTAGCAATCAGCCCCAGCATTTT | CASRDSSNQPQHF
TRBJ2-2 | - | 15 | - | TRBV7-8 | TGTGCCAGCAGCTTAGGGGGACTTTTAACCGGGGAGCTGTTTTTT | CASSLGGLLTGELFF
TRBJ1-5 | many | 15 | - | TRBV7-2 | TGTGCCAGCAGCTTAGAGGGCTTTACGCGGCAGCCCCAGCATTTT | CASSLEGFTRQPQHF
TRBJ1-5 | few | 15 | - | TRBV12-3/TRBV12-4 | TGTGCCAGCAGTTTTTCCTGGGGGAGCAATCAGCCCCAGCATTTT | CASSFSWGSNQPQHF
TRBJ1-2 | - | 14 | - | TRBV30 | TGTGCCTGGAGTTTAAGGGTATCTAACTATGGCTACACCTTC | CAWSLRVSNYGYTF
TRBJ2-1 | - | 15 | TRBD2 | TRBV30 | TGTGCCTGGAGGGGCCACCCATCACGGGAGGGTTGGCAGTTCTTC | CAWRGHPSREGWQFF
TRBJ2-3 | - | 17 | - | TRBV11-2 | TGTGCCAGCAGCTGGGGGGTGGTCTCCTCGGGCACAGATACGCAGTATTTT | CASSWGVVSSGTDTQYF
TRBJ2-7 | many | 14 | TRBD2 | TRBV2 | TGTGCCAGCAGTGATCGAGCGGGGGACTACGAGCAGTACTTC | CASSDRAGDYEQYF
TRBJ1-5 | - | 15 | - | TRBV18 | TGTGCCAGCTCACCAGGGAGGGCTAGCAATCAGCCCCAGCATTTT | CASSPGRASNQPQHF
TRBJ2-3 | many | 14 | TRBD1 | TRBV6-5 | TGTGCCAGCAGTTACGGGACAGGGGTCGGTACGCAGTATTTT | CASSYGTGVGTQYF
TRBJ1-1 | - | 12 | - | TRBV29-1 | TGCAGCGTTGATCGCAGATTCGCTGAAGCTTTCTTT | CSVDRRFAEAFF
TRBJ1-4 | many | 13 | - | TRBV29-1 | TGCAGCGTTCCCAGTGCAACTAATGAAAAACTGTTTTTT | CSVPSATNEKLFF
TRBJ1-4 | many | 11 | - | TRBV6-1 | TGTGCCAGCAGTGAAATGGGGGAACTGTTTTTT | CASSEMGELFF
TRBJ1-5 | - | 15 | TRBD1 | TRBV20-1 | TGCAGTGCTACGACAGGGCCCTATAGCAATCAGCCCCAGAATTTT | CSATTGPYSNQPQNF
TRBJ1-2 | few | 11 | - | TRBV29-1 | TGCAGCGCAAAACAGGGTGGTGGCTACACCTTC | CSAKQGGGYTF
TRBJ2-7 | many | 13 | - | TRBV2 | TGTGCCAGCAGTGAAGGGTCAGGAAACGAGCAGTACTTC | CASSEGSGNEQYF
TRBJ2-7 | - | 16 | TRBD1 | TRBV9 | TGTGCCAGCAGCGTAGAGGGGACAGGGGAGTATGGGGAGCAGTACTTC | CASSVEGTGEYGEQYF
TRBJ1-4 | many | 13 | - | TRBV12-3/TRBV12-4 | TGTGCCAGCAGTCGGGCCCGGGGGGAAAAACTGTTTTTT | CASSRARGEKLFF
TRBJ2-7 | many | 13 | - | TRBV29-1 | TGCAGCGTTCGGGGGTCTAGCTCCTACGAGCAGTACTTC | CSVRGSSSYEQYF
TRBJ1-6 | many | 18 | - | TRBV20-1 | TGCAGTGCTAGTCCGAGGGACCACGGGGTTTTTTATAATTCACCCCTCCACTTT | CSASPRDHGVFYNSPLHF
TRBJ1-5 | many | 15 | TRBD1 | TRBV6-1 | TGTGCCAGCAGTGCAGGGACAGGGAAGAATCAGCCCCAGCATTTT | CASSAGTGKNQPQHF